The rows below give T cell receptor beta chains drawn from one sample of a study of blood T cell repertoires in COVID-19. The protocol was immunoSEQ multiplex PCR, while the TCRdb copy is restricted to in-frame clones and leaves out a portion. Of hundreds of thousands of clones listed, approximately 82% are singletons. The sample comprised PBMCs or T cells enriched from blood (not recorded which). Source of these receptors: a middle-aged man who had been exposed to COVID-19. Each CDR3 is given without its conserved first and last residue.

v_gene: TRBV19
len: 12
j_gene: TRBJ2-7
CDR3aa: ASSIGTGVYEQY

v_gene: TRBV12-3/TRBV12-4
len: 11
j_gene: TRBJ2-5
CDR3aa: ASNSGLWETQY

v_gene: TRBV11-2
len: 13
j_gene: TRBJ2-5
CDR3aa: ASSFAGLVPETQY

v_gene: TRBV30
len: 11
j_gene: TRBJ1-5
CDR3aa: AWSGQGSQPQH

v_gene: TRBV5-1
len: 10
j_gene: TRBJ1-1
CDR3aa: ASSLAGPEAF

v_gene: TRBV19
len: 12
j_gene: TRBJ1-5
CDR3aa: ASMVGQGHQPQH

v_gene: TRBV14
len: 11
j_gene: TRBJ1-2
CDR3aa: ASSLGTGVGYT

v_gene: TRBV7-9
len: 9
j_gene: TRBJ2-1
CDR3aa: ASSGGSLGF

v_gene: TRBV10-3
len: 17
j_gene: TRBJ2-3
CDR3aa: ATISTGLEEERSADTQY

v_gene: TRBV7-9
len: 11
j_gene: TRBJ2-3
CDR3aa: ASSNDYPGTQY

v_gene: TRBV11-3
len: 11
j_gene: TRBJ2-3
CDR3aa: ASSQGLAGTQY

v_gene: TRBV27
len: 12
j_gene: TRBJ2-7
CDR3aa: ASRQPGDTYEQY

v_gene: TRBV7-2
len: 13
j_gene: TRBJ2-7
CDR3aa: ASSLDGTSSYEQY

v_gene: TRBV7-9
len: 13
j_gene: TRBJ2-7
CDR3aa: ASSSRFGGGGEQY

v_gene: TRBV6-4
len: 16
j_gene: TRBJ2-1
CDR3aa: ASSDTGLAGGRGGEQF

v_gene: TRBV29-1
len: 10
j_gene: TRBJ1-1
CDR3aa: SVGSVNTEAF

v_gene: TRBV21-1
len: 17
j_gene: TRBJ2-5
CDR3aa: ASSKVCRELQNPQWTQY

v_gene: TRBV24-1
len: 13
j_gene: TRBJ2-5
CDR3aa: ATLLNGTGQETQY

v_gene: TRBV12-5
len: 12
j_gene: TRBJ2-7
CDR3aa: ASGSTGGGYEQY

v_gene: TRBV27
len: 14
j_gene: TRBJ2-1
CDR3aa: ASSRRRVTTYNEQF

v_gene: TRBV6-2/TRBV6-3
len: 13
j_gene: TRBJ2-5
CDR3aa: ASSYTGTARGTQY

v_gene: TRBV6-5
len: 12
j_gene: TRBJ2-7
CDR3aa: ASRSGTATYEQY

v_gene: TRBV25-1
len: 12
j_gene: TRBJ2-7
CDR3aa: ASSEFGNSYEQY

v_gene: TRBV12-5
len: 16
j_gene: TRBJ2-3
CDR3aa: ASGLVPGDRVHTDTQY

v_gene: TRBV11-3
len: 12
j_gene: TRBJ2-5
CDR3aa: ASSPMGGEETQY

v_gene: TRBV6-2/TRBV6-3
len: 11
j_gene: TRBJ1-5
CDR3aa: ASSYSASQPQH

v_gene: TRBV5-1
len: 11
j_gene: TRBJ2-3
CDR3aa: ASSGPDTDTQY

v_gene: TRBV3-1/TRBV3-2
len: 15
j_gene: TRBJ1-1
CDR3aa: ASSPSTGGGVYTEAF

v_gene: TRBV7-9
len: 11
j_gene: TRBJ1-2
CDR3aa: ASSAQTGVGYT

v_gene: TRBV6-5
len: 8
j_gene: TRBJ2-1
CDR3aa: ASLGGEQF

v_gene: TRBV21-1
len: 15
j_gene: TRBJ2-7
CDR3aa: ASSHQEGLAGVYEQY

v_gene: TRBV15
len: 10
j_gene: TRBJ1-1
CDR3aa: ATSRDQQEAF

v_gene: TRBV7-2
len: 13
j_gene: TRBJ2-3
CDR3aa: ASSLGGSGADTQY

v_gene: TRBV5-1
len: 12
j_gene: TRBJ1-4
CDR3aa: ASGEGTTNEKLF

v_gene: TRBV3-1/TRBV3-2
len: 11
j_gene: TRBJ2-7
CDR3aa: ASSILALYEQY

v_gene: TRBV4-1
len: 13
j_gene: TRBJ1-4
CDR3aa: ASREPGHGKGKLF

v_gene: TRBV10-1
len: 11
j_gene: TRBJ2-3
CDR3aa: ASSMGQADTQY

v_gene: TRBV6-5
len: 11
j_gene: TRBJ1-5
CDR3aa: ASKGGRSQPQH

v_gene: TRBV10-3
len: 10
j_gene: TRBJ2-2
CDR3aa: ASQGGTGELF